Following are 28 T cell receptor beta chains from one sample sequenced in a study of CD8+ T cells in alopecia areata. The treatment denotes: oral pan-JAK inhibitor, 5-10 mg twice daily. In each case, RNA was isolated and then reverse transcribed into cDNA as the sequencing template. Data came from immunoSEQ multiplex PCR; TCRdb stores just in-frame clones and leaves some out. The table includes about 190,000 clones, about three fifths detected once. The input for sequencing was CD4+ T cells sorted from blood, taken between weeks 49 and 50, from a patient treated with tofacitinib. The receptors were sampled from a human donor with alopecia areata.

The rearrangement links TRBV2 to TRBJ1-2; 7 positions match TRBD1. Germline values: CDR1 SNHLY, CDR2 FYNNEI. V gave up 1 base and J gave up 4 bases; unmatched junction bases: 6. The CDR3 has 15 residues. The CDR3 is CASSEGAGGIYGYTF. For the CDR3, the DNA is TGTGCCAGCAGTGAAGGGGCAGGGGGAATCTATGGCTACACCTTC.

The chain joins TRBV7-2 to TRBJ2-1; D gene unclear. This CDR3 region has 13 residues. Germline V gene data show CDR1 as SGHTA and CDR2 as FQGNSA. Trimming stripped 3 bases from V and 8 bases from J, with 11 bases between. The DNA for the CDR3 is TGTGCCAGCAGCTTGATAGTTGTCCATGAGCAGTTCTTC. This encodes CASSLIVVHEQFF.

The chain couples TRBV15 to TRBJ2-7; 7 bases map to TRBD2. The CDR3 has 14 residues. V shed 1 base and J 6 bases; nucleotides not matched to a gene: 6. CDR1 and CDR2 (germline): LNHNV, YYDKDF (reference sequence). The CDR3 bases are TGTGCCACCAGCAGAGCGGGGGGAGGTGGCGAGCAGTACTTC. Translating it yields CATSRAGGGGEQYF.

This clone came up a few times. This sequence joins TRBV7-2 and TRBJ2-4, with D unclear. Germline-derived CDR1 and CDR2 are SGHTA and FQGNSA. Trimming pared 1 base from V and 0 bases from J, leaving 10 bases between. This CDR3 is 16 amino acids long. CDR3 sequence: CASSLEAGIAKNIQYF. The CDR3 bases are TGTGCCAGCAGCTTAGAGGCAGGAATAGCCAAAAACATTCAGTACTTC.

V is TRBV2 and J is TRBJ1-1, with D hard to call. The germline V gene encodes CDR1 SNHLY and CDR2 FYNNEI. This CDR3 is 11 amino acids long. The V end lost 5 bases, the J end lost 11 bases, and 12 bases lay between the germline ends. CDR3 amino acids: CASSFVKTAFF. CDR3 coding DNA: TGTGCCAGCAGTTTCGTAAAAACGGCTTTCTTT.

This chain uses TRBV4-3 with TRBJ2-5; TRBD2 agrees at 11 bases. V trimming: 1 base; J trimming: 0 bases; junction bases outside the gene matches: 7. The CDR3 length is 18 residues. The germline V gene has CDR1 LGHNA and CDR2 YSLEER. CDR3 bases: TGCGCCAGCAGCCAAGCTACTAGCGGGGGCCCGTACCAAGAGACCCAGTACTTC. As protein: CASSQATSGGPYQETQYF.

This clone has more than one count but fewer than ten. The V call is TRBV21-1, the J call TRBJ2-7; the D call TRBD1 from the table was never checked on the DNA. TRBV21-1 is a recognized pseudogene. The length of the CDR3 is 14 residues. CDR3 protein: CATATGNLGYEQYF. CDR3 DNA: TGTGCCACAGCCACAGGGAATTTGGGCTACGAGCAGTACTTC.

The J gene is TRBJ2-1, the V gene TRBV29-1; 7 bases agree with TRBD2. The germline gives CDR1 SQVTM, CDR2 ANQGSEA. V lost 2 bases, J lost 5 bases, and 3 bases stayed unmatched. The CDR3 extends over 13 amino acids. The DNA for the CDR3 is TGCAGCGTTGAAAGGGGAGGGGACAATGAGCAGTTCTTC. This codes for CSVERGGDNEQFF.

This chain joins TRBV29-1 and TRBJ1-1, with D possibly matching TRBD1 (5 bases). The V and J ends lost 8 bases and 4 bases respectively, with 17 bases between them. The CDR3 runs to 13 residues. The germline gives CDR1 SQVTM, CDR2 ANQGSEA. The CDR3 bases are TGCAGCACCGAGGGTCTGGGGGGCACTGAAGCTTTCTTT. The encoded protein is CSTEGLGGTEAFF.

This clone was seen a few times. This chain links TRBV4-3 with TRBJ1-5; D is unresolved. Germline V gene data show CDR1 as LGHNA and CDR2 as YSLEER. This CDR3 comprises 16 residues. V was trimmed by 1 base and J by 2 bases, leaving 12 bases between them. The CDR3 DNA follows: TGCGCCAGCAGCCAAGTTTTGGACGTACGCAATCAGCCCCAGCATTTT. It codes for CASSQVLDVRNQPQHF.

The chain has TRBV5-4 and TRBJ1-2, with D uncertain. Looked up from germline, CDR1 is SGHNT and CDR2 is YYREEE (reference sequence). The CDR3 consists of 13 residues. V gave up 4 bases and J gave up 8 bases, with 15 bases separating them. The CDR3 here is CASSPTELGGYTF. CDR3 sequence (DNA): TGTGCCAGCAGCCCTACAGAACTGGGGGGCTACACCTTC.

The genes are TRBV29-1 and TRBJ1-1, with TRBD1 as a possible D gene (5 bases). V dropped 0 bases and J dropped 10 bases, with 12 bases sitting between them. Germline V CDR1 and CDR2: SQVTM, ANQGSEA. The CDR3 totals 12 residues. DNA of the CDR3: TGCAGCGTTGAAGATCAGGGAGTCGCAGCTTTCTTT. The encoded protein is CSVEDQGVAAFF.

This clone was seen just once. This CDR3 is also generated by other DNA sequences in the sample. The chain couples TRBV30 to TRBJ1-6; D gene ambiguous. V was clipped by 2 bases and J by 7 bases, with 6 bases between them. This CDR3 is 12 amino acids long. The germline V gene has CDR1 GTSNPN and CDR2 SVGIG (reference sequence). The CDR3 is CAWSRRNSPLHF. The CDR3 DNA follows: TGTGCCTGGAGTAGGAGAAATTCACCCCTCCACTTT.

J is TRBJ1-1 and V is TRBV29-1, with 7 bases identical to TRBD1. Germline-derived CDR1 and CDR2 are SQVTM and ANQGSEA. Trimming at V came to 7 bases and at J to 0 bases, leaving 8 bases not matched to a gene. The CDR3 contains 14 residues. The DNA for the CDR3 is TGCAGCGCTCGGACAGGTCAAATGAACACTGAAGCTTTCTTT. This codes for CSARTGQMNTEAFF.

The chain recombines TRBV11-2 with TRBJ1-5, with D maybe TRBD1 (5 bases). The ends were cut back, 1 base at V and 3 bases at J, with 7 bases in the middle. Germline assignment: CDR1 SGHAT and CDR2 FQNNGV. This CDR3 has 14 amino acids. CDR3 sequence (DNA): TGTGCCAGCAGCTTAGGAGGGACCAATCAGCCCCAGCATTTT. Amino acids: CASSLGGTNQPQHF. Complete variable domain (other parts from reference TRBV11-2 and TRBJ1-5): EAGVAQSPRYKIIEKRQSVAFWCNPISGHATLYWYQQILGQGPKLLIQFQNNGVVDDSQLPKDRFSAERLKGVDSTLKIQPAKLEDSAVYLCASSLGGTNQPQHFGDGTRLSIL.

The rearrangement uses TRBV9 and TRBJ2-7, with 13 bases matching TRBD2. This CDR3 has 15 amino acids. The V and J ends lost 3 bases and 6 bases, in that order; junction bases with no gene match: 6. Looked up from germline, CDR1 is SGDLS and CDR2 is YYNGEE. The CDR3 sequence: CASSATSGGALEQYF. The DNA of the CDR3 is TGTGCCAGCAGCGCTACTAGCGGGGGGGCGCTCGAGCAGTACTTC.

V is TRBV5-1 and J is TRBJ2-6; a weak D match, TRBD1 (6 bases). V was clipped by 0 bases and J by 2 bases, with 6 bases between them. The CDR3 has 15 amino acids. Per germline, CDR1 SGHRS and CDR2 YFSETQ. The CDR3 here is CASSLDRAGANVLTF. In nucleotides, the CDR3 is TGCGCCAGCAGCTTGGACAGGGCTGGGGCCAACGTCCTGACTTTC.

The V call is TRBV4-2, the J call TRBJ2-7; D may match TRBD1 or TRBD2 (5 bases each). V dropped 0 bases and J dropped 6 bases, with 9 bases sitting between them. Germline loops: CDR1 LGHNA, CDR2 YNFKEQ. The CDR3 consists of 13 residues. The CDR3 is CASSQDRGAEQYF. Written as DNA, the CDR3 is TGTGCCAGCAGCCAAGATAGAGGGGCCGAGCAGTACTTC.

This chain uses TRBV19 with TRBJ2-1; 14 nucleotides line up with TRBD2. Germline-derived CDR1 and CDR2 are LNHDA and SQIVND (reference sequence). V lost 9 bases, J lost 6 bases, and 7 bases stayed unmatched. The length of the CDR3 is 15 residues. The CDR3 DNA sequence: TGTGCCAGCGAAGGAGGACTAGCGGGGGGCAATGAGCAGTTCTTC. Encoded protein: CASEGGLAGGNEQFF.

The chain joins TRBV27 to TRBJ1-2, with a tentative D call TRBD1 (5 bases). This CDR3 region has 13 residues. V lost 2 bases, J lost 9 bases, and 13 bases lay in between. In germline, CDR1 is MNHEY, CDR2 SMNVEV (reference sequence). Here the CDR3 DNA reads TGTGCCAGCAGTTTAGGGGCAGAAGCCCGCTACACCTTC. Amino acid sequence: CASSLGAEARYTF.

In its sample, this clone was seen a few times. This rearrangement joins TRBV30 to TRBJ1-2; no clear D. Germline values: CDR1 GTSNPN, CDR2 SVGIG (reference sequence). Deletions cut 4 bases from V and 8 bases from J, with 8 bases between. The CDR3 sequence is 10 residues long. This chain's CDR3 is CAWNSRGYTF. The CDR3 DNA follows: TGTGCCTGGAATTCGAGGGGCTACACCTTC.

As concerns this clone: Other nucleotide sequences from this sample produce the same CDR3. CDR3 bases: TGCAGCGTTACGGGACAGGCGAACACTGAAGCTTTCTTT. Amino acids: CSVTGQANTEAFF. This sequence joins TRBV29-1 and TRBJ1-1; 8 bases line up with TRBD1. The CDR3 has 13 amino acids. Germline trimming cut 5 bases from V and 1 base from J; bases unmatched to any gene: 3. Germline V gene sequence: CDR1 SQVTM, CDR2 ANQGSEA.

This sequence joins TRBV29-1 and TRBJ2-1; D possibly matches TRBD1 or TRBD2 (6 bases each). Germline CDR1 is SQVTM and CDR2 is ANQGSEA. V was shortened by 7 bases and J by 9 bases, with 28 bases between the two germline ends. There are 16 residues in the CDR3. For the CDR3, the DNA is TGCAGCGCAGAGCCACGACTCCCCGGGGGCATGGGTGAGCAGTTCTTC. Translated, it gives CSAEPRLPGGMGEQFF.

The chain combines TRBV7-2 with TRBJ2-2, with unresolved D. The CDR3 runs to 12 residues. Trimming stripped 3 bases from V and 4 bases from J, with 3 bases between. CDR1 and CDR2 (germline): SGHTA, FQGNSA. CDR3 in DNA: TGTGCCAGCAGCTTCAGCACCGGGGAGCTGTTTTTT. Its protein product is CASSFSTGELFF.

V and J are TRBV25-1 and TRBJ1-6; 8 bases match TRBD1. The V segment lost 8 bases and the J segment 8 bases; nucleotides outside the gene matches: 5. This CDR3 contains 13 residues. CDR1 is MGHDK, CDR2 SYGVNS, per germline. This chain's CDR3 is CASSTGDHSPLHF. In DNA form, the CDR3 reads TGTGCCAGCTCGACAGGGGATCATTCACCCCTCCACTTT.

This clone was seen more than once but under ten times. The V gene is TRBV10-1, the J gene TRBJ1-1; a possible D gene is TRBD1 (6 bases). The germline CDR1 and CDR2 sequences are WNHNN and SYGVQD (reference sequence). This CDR3 is built from 14 residues. Trimming removed 4 bases from V and 8 bases from J, with 17 bases in between. The CDR3 reads CASSAPGTNSEAFF. The DNA for the CDR3 is TGCGCCAGCAGTGCTCCAGGGACAAATTCGGAAGCTTTCTTT.

Here the CDR3 DNA reads TGTGCCAGTAGTAAGGCGAATGAGCAGTTCTTC. Translation gives CASSKANEQFF. V is TRBV19 and J is TRBJ2-1; D is undetermined. The V gene lost 4 bases and the J gene lost 7 bases, with 5 bases spanning the gap. Germline assignment: CDR1 LNHDA and CDR2 SQIVND (reference sequence). This CDR3 spans 11 amino acids.

This clone was seen a few times. V is TRBV2 and J is TRBJ1-1, with a possible D match to TRBD1 (6 bases). The CDR3 has 13 residues. V was cut by 4 bases and J by 11 bases, with 17 bases left in between. CDR1 and CDR2 from the germline V gene are SNHLY and FYNNEI. The CDR3 DNA reads TGTGCCAGCAGTGGGACTGCAGGGGTTCGGGCTTTCTTT. This codes for CASSGTAGVRAFF.